This TCR beta chain was recorded in a study of T-cell memory formation after mild COVID-19. One entry per CDR3 protein, called by TCRdb with MiXCR from the 5' RACE reads. The sample includes some 150,000 distinct CDR3 sequences, around 15% of them seen just once. The germline V and J ends were trimmed by 4 bases and 2 bases, with 19 bases remaining between them. The length of the CDR3 is 17 residues. Germline V CDR1 and CDR2: KGHSH, LQKENI. The clonotype originates from an adult woman who had mild COVID-19 (a few samples of this study predate the infection). Cell type and time point are not known. The specimen sequenced was PBMCs or a T cell subset sorted from them (not recorded which). The V and J genes are TRBV18 and TRBJ2-3; the D is unclear. The CDR3 sequence: CASSLETPIGVTDTQYF. CDR3 DNA sequence: TGTGCCAGCTCACTCGAAACTCCCATTGGGGTCACAGATACGCAGTATTTT.